This T cell receptor (beta chain) was retrieved from a study of blood T cell repertoires in COVID-19. On the study more broadly: PBMCs, B-cell-depleted T cells, or T cells were the source of the cDNA or gDNA that made up the material.

TCRdb's copy holds only in-frame clones and misses some; the assay was immunoSEQ multiplex PCR. The repertoire consists of about 200,000 clones, with approximately 90% occurring once and the leading ten covering approximately 1.2%. Between the trimmed V and J ends, which lost 3 bases and 8 bases, there was a span of 13 bases. The CDR3 is 13 residues long. Germline V lookup: CDR1 MDHEN, CDR2 SYDVKM. This sequence was found in a young man with acute or convalescent COVID-19. The V gene is TRBV28, the J gene TRBJ1-2; tentative D call: TRBD1 (5 bases). Material: peripheral blood. The CDR3 loop is CASSFLRDWGYTF. The CDR3 DNA follows: TGTGCCAGCAGTTTTCTCCGGGACTGGGGCTACACCTTC.